Each of the 8 T cell receptor beta chains below was sequenced from the same sample in a study of Ad26.COV2.S vaccination and SARS-CoV-2 variants. TCRdb's copy holds only in-frame clones and misses some; the assay was immunoSEQ multiplex PCR. Of about 430,000 clones detected, roughly 90% appear once; the ten largest clones hold roughly an eighth. Treatment described: 15 to 20 received Ad26.COV2.S at low or high dose, single or two shots; 5 received placebo; per-sample allocation not given. The samples date from day 63 after the first vaccine or placebo injection. This sample comprised peripheral blood, obtained in a trial of Ad26.COV2.S vaccine versus placebo. All receptors derive from a person aged 18-65 years who received the Ad26.COV2.S COVID-19 vaccine or a placebo.

The chain joins TRBV7-9 to TRBJ2-7, with 7 positions matching TRBD1. The CDR3 is made up of 13 amino acids. The germline CDR1 and CDR2 sequences are SEHNR and FQNEAQ (reference sequence). J was trimmed by 3 bases and V by 4 bases; bases with no gene match: 3. CDR3 region: CASSSGTVYEQYF. The CDR3 DNA sequence: TGTGCCAGCAGCTCCGGGACAGTCTACGAGCAGTACTTC.

This clone came up once. The J gene is TRBJ2-5, the V gene TRBV7-5. TRBV7-5 is marked as a pseudogene. This CDR3 is 15 amino acids long. CDR3 loop: CVRSFSRTVQETQYF. The CDR3 DNA is TGTGTCAGAAGCTTTTCCCGGACGGTCCAAGAGACCCAGTACTTC.

The chain uses TRBV11-1 and TRBJ1-1; D is undetermined. CDR3 length equals 16 residues. Germline V gene data show CDR1 as SGHAT and CDR2 as FQDESV (reference sequence). Trimming stripped 3 bases from V and 2 bases from J, with 16 bases between. The CDR3 region is CASSFPYTGINTEAFF. CDR3 DNA sequence: TGTGCCAGCAGCTTCCCATACACCGGGATTAACACTGAAGCTTTCTTT. The full variable domain, with the rest looked up from reference TRBV11-1 and TRBJ1-1, is EAEVAQSPRYKITEKSQAVAFWCDPISGHATLYWYRQILGQGPELLVQFQDESVVDDSQLPKDRFSAERLKGVDSTLKIQPAELGDSAMYLCASSFPYTGINTEAFFGQGTRLTVV.

This clone was picked up one time. The rearrangement uses TRBV7-9 and TRBJ1-1; D perhaps matches TRBD1 (5 bases). Germline lookup yields CDR1 SEHNR and CDR2 FQNEAQ (reference sequence). The CDR3 covers 14 residues. Between the trimmed V and J ends, which lost 5 bases and 2 bases, there was a span of 12 bases. Here the CDR3 reads CASSPDSKNTEAFF. As DNA, the CDR3 is TGTGCCAGCAGCCCCGACAGTAAAAACACTGAAGCTTTCTTT. Filled out from reference TRBV7-9 and TRBJ1-1, the complete variable domain reads DTGVSQNPRHKITKRGQNVTFRCDPISEHNRLYWYRQTLGQGPEFLTYFQNEAQLEKSRLLSDRFSAERPKGSFSTLEIQRTEQGDSAMYLCASSPDSKNTEAFFGQGTRLTVV.

The rearrangement links TRBV5-1 to TRBJ2-2; D tentatively fits TRBD1 or TRBD2 (5 bases each). V was clipped by 0 bases and J by 6 bases, with 9 bases between them. The length of the CDR3 is 14 residues. Germline CDR1 SGHRS, CDR2 YFSETQ. This CDR3 reads CASSLAMGAGELFF. CDR3 bases: TGCGCCAGCAGCTTGGCCATGGGGGCCGGGGAGCTGTTTTTT.

CDR3: CASSTNQPQHF. For the CDR3, the DNA is TGTGCCAGCAGCACCAATCAGCCCCAGCATTTT. The genes are TRBV21-1 and TRBJ1-5. TRBV21-1 corresponds to a pseudogene. CDR3 length: 11 amino acids.

CDR3 sequence (DNA): TGTGCCAGCAGCTCCCTGCCTAGCGGGAGACATGAGCAGTTCTTC. It translates to CASSSLPSGRHEQFF. V is TRBV28 and J is TRBJ2-1, with 10 bases identical to TRBD2. Germline loops: CDR1 MDHEN, CDR2 SYDVKM. The CDR3 runs 15 residues. V trimming: 6 bases; J trimming: 8 bases; junction bases outside the gene matches: 10. Combining the CDR3 with reference TRBV28 and TRBJ2-1 gives the whole variable domain DVKVTQSSRYLVKRTGEKVFLECVQDMDHENMFWYRQDPGLGLRLIYFSYDVKMKEKGDIPEGYSVSREKKERFSLILESASTNQTSMYLCASSSLPSGRHEQFFGPGTRLTVL.

This chain joins TRBV16 and TRBJ1-2; D not certain. CDR1 is KGHSY and CDR2 is FQNENV in the germline V gene. The CDR3 loop spans 13 amino acids. V gave up 2 bases and J gave up 3 bases, with 7 bases separating them. CDR3 protein: CASSQDRYYGYTF. For the CDR3, the DNA is TGTGCCAGCAGCCAAGACCGATACTATGGCTACACCTTC.